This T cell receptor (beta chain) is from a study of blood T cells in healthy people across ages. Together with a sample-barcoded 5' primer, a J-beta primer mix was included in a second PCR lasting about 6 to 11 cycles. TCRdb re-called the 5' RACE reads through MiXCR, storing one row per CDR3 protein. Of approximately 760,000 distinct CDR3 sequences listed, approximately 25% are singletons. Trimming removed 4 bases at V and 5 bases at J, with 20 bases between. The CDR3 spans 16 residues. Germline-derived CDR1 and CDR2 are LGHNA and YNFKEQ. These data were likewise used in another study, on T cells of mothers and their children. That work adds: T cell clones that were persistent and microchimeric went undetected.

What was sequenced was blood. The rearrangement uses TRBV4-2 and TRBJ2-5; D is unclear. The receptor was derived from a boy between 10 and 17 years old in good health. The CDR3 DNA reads TGTGCCAGCAGCCCCTACACGCGCGGCTACGGGGAGACCCAGTACTTC. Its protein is CASSPYTRGYGETQYF.